This T cell receptor beta chain was sequenced for a study of T-cell reconstitution after alpha-beta-depleted transplantation in children. The CDR3 is made up of 16 amino acids. Per germline, CDR1 DFQATT and CDR2 SNEGSKA (reference sequence). Trimming removed 8 bases from V and 2 bases from J, with 25 bases in between. TCRbeta library construction was performed incorporating unique molecular identifiers. In TCRdb, the PCR reads were re-called with MiXCR into one record per CDR3 protein. Of around 370,000 distinct CDR3 sequences listed, 9% to 12% are singletons. The source is a human donor who donated a stem cell graft to a child with acute lymphoblastic leukemia. This sequence joins TRBV20-1 and TRBJ2-7; either TRBD1 or TRBD2 may supply D (5 bases each). The sample here was PBMCs from the stem cell graft donor, taken from the stem cell graft. The CDR3 region has the DNA TGCAGTACTCCAAAAGTGCTAGTGGGGGTTCCCTACGAGCAGTACTTC. Protein product: CSTPKVLVGVPYEQYF.